One and the same sample provided the 5 T cell receptor beta chains below, sequenced in a study of blood T cell repertoires in COVID-19. Method: immunoSEQ multiplex PCR; TCRdb's copy keeps in-frame clones and lacks some. The sample lists roughly 200,000 clones, around 80% occurring once. Sequencing used peripheral blood. The receptors derive from a woman aged 80 or over with COVID-19, enrolled during active disease.

V and J are TRBV24-1 and TRBJ2-3, with TRBD2 matching over 7 bases. The V and J ends lost 9 bases and 5 bases, in that order; junction bases with no gene match: 16. The CDR3 spans 16 residues. Germline values: CDR1 KGHDR, CDR2 SFDVKD. Here the CDR3 reads CATPGKPGTKGDTQYF. CDR3 DNA: TGTGCCACCCCAGGTAAACCCGGGACTAAGGGAGATACGCAGTATTTT.

The chain recombines TRBV28 with TRBJ2-1; no definite D call. The CDR3 spans 12 residues. Germline lookup yields CDR1 MDHEN and CDR2 SYDVKM. Trimming left V 2 bases short and J 15 bases short, with 14 bases between. This CDR3 reads CASSLIRQRMFF. The CDR3 DNA follows: TGTGCCAGCAGTTTAATAAGACAAAGGATGTTCTTC.

The chain recombines TRBV6-5 with TRBJ2-7, with TRBD2 identical over 8 bases. V shed 0 bases, J shed 4 bases, and the junction held 5 bases outside the gene matches. Germline-derived CDR1 and CDR2 are MNHEY and SVGAGI. The CDR3 is 15 amino acids. CDR3 residues: CASSYSGTRMYEQYF. The CDR3 DNA reads as TGTGCCAGCAGTTACTCCGGGACTAGGATGTACGAGCAGTACTTC.

V and J are TRBV11-2 and TRBJ2-3, with 8 bases identical to TRBD2. CDR3 length equals 15 residues. In germline, CDR1 is SGHAT, CDR2 FQNNGV. V trimming: 5 bases; J trimming: 4 bases; junction bases outside the gene matches: 8. The CDR3 spells CASSQLAGGSDTQYF. The CDR3 DNA reads TGTGCCAGCAGCCAACTGGCGGGAGGATCAGATACGCAGTATTTT.

The chain links TRBV5-1 to TRBJ2-6; D uncertain. The V and J ends lost 1 base and 1 base respectively, with 9 bases between them. The CDR3 spans 16 residues. The germline V gene encodes CDR1 SGHRS and CDR2 YFSETQ. The CDR3, as DNA: TGCGCCAGCAGCTTGATGGCCGGGTCTGGGGCCAACGTCCTGACTTTC. Encoded protein: CASSLMAGSGANVLTF. Looking up the rest from reference TRBV5-1 and TRBJ2-6 gives the full variable domain: KAGVTQTPRYLIKTRGQQVTLSCSPISGHRSVSWYQQTPGQGLQFLFEYFSETQRNKGNFPGRFSGRQFSNSRSEMNVSTLELGDSALYLCASSLMAGSGANVLTFGAGSRLTVL.